The 25 T cell receptor beta chains listed next were all sequenced from one sample in a study of Ad26.COV2.S vaccination and SARS-CoV-2 variants. Clones were read by immunoSEQ multiplex PCR, and TCRdb kept only the in-frame ones, dropping some. Of more than 350,000 clones listed, 80% to 95% were seen once; the top ten hold 9% to 15%. Documented treatment: some 19 received Ad26.COV2.S at low or high dose, single or two shots; about 5 received placebo; per-sample allocation not given. Day 63 after the first vaccine or placebo injection was the time point for sampling. The input for sequencing was peripheral blood, taken in a trial of Ad26.COV2.S vaccine versus placebo. Receptors were obtained from a person aged 18-60 years who received the Ad26.COV2.S COVID-19 vaccine or a placebo.

This clone was detected a few times. The CDR3 DNA reads TGTGCCAGCAGCTCAGGGGACGGCTACACCTTC. Translating it yields CASSSGDGYTF. The J gene is TRBJ1-2, the V gene TRBV25-1, with D perhaps TRBD1 (6 bases). The ends were cut back, 6 bases at V and 8 bases at J, with 10 bases in the middle. CDR3 length: 11 amino acids. Looked up from germline, CDR1 is MGHDK and CDR2 is SYGVNS.

V usage is TRBV18 and J usage is TRBJ2-6; D not certain. This CDR3 contains 17 residues. V was shortened by 5 bases and J by 2 bases, with 16 bases between the two germline ends. CDR1 and CDR2 from the germline V gene are KGHSH and LQKENI. The DNA for the CDR3 is TGTGCCAGCTCAATCCAGGCCGGGCCAGCTGGGGCCAACGTCCTGACTTTC. This translates into CASSIQAGPAGANVLTF.

V gene TRBV18 combines with J gene TRBJ2-7, with 13 bases identical to TRBD2. The CDR3 is 18 residues long. V lost 4 bases to trimming and J lost 3 bases; unmatched junction nucleotides: 12. In germline, CDR1 is KGHSH, CDR2 LQKENI. The CDR3 coding sequence is TGTGCCAGCTCACGTTTAGGACTAGCGGGAGCCGGGGGCTACGAGCAGTACTTC. It is translated as CASSRLGLAGAGGYEQYF. Full variable domain (rest looked up from reference TRBV18 and TRBJ2-7): NAGVMQNPRHLVRRRGQEARLRCSPMKGHSHVYWYRQLPEEGLKFMVYLQKENIIDESGMPKERFSAEFPKEGPSILRIQQVVRGDSAAYFCASSRLGLAGAGGYEQYFGPGTRLTVT.

This chain uses TRBV5-4 with TRBJ1-2; tentative D call: TRBD1 (6 bases). V shed 0 bases and J shed 5 bases, with 14 bases lying between them. The CDR3 runs 15 residues. Germline CDR1 SGHNT, CDR2 YYREEE (reference sequence). CDR3 sequence reads: CASSLVRERGYGYTF. CDR3 coding DNA: TGTGCCAGCAGCTTGGTCAGGGAGAGGGGGTATGGCTACACCTTC.

This chain uses TRBV27 with TRBJ1-1; 7 positions match TRBD1. V lost 6 bases, J lost 1 base, and 5 bases stayed unmatched. This CDR3 is 14 amino acids long. Germline CDR1 reads MNHEY; CDR2 reads SMNVEV (reference sequence). As DNA, the CDR3 is TGTGCCAGCAGCCAATCAGGGGGGAACACTGAAGCTTTCTTT. Translation: CASSQSGGNTEAFF.

As concerns this clone: Other DNA sequences within the sample encode an identical CDR3. The chain has TRBV3-1 (or the pseudogene TRBV3-2) and TRBJ2-7; no clear D gene. This CDR3 contains 11 residues. Germline V lookup: CDR1 LGHDT, CDR2 YNNKEL (reference sequence). The ends were cut back, 4 bases at V and 3 bases at J, with 4 bases in the middle. CDR3 coding DNA: TGTGCCAGCAGCCTCAACTACGAGCAGTACTTC. Translation: CASSLNYEQYF.

The chain couples TRBV19 to TRBJ2-7, with D possibly TRBD2 on 5 matching bases. Trimming shortened V by 2 bases and J by 1 base, and 9 bases separated the two germline ends. Germline V gene data show CDR1 as LNHDA and CDR2 as SQIVND (reference sequence). The CDR3 loop spans 14 amino acids. The CDR3 region has the DNA TGTGCCAGTAGTATATATGAGGGATCCTACGAGCAGTACTTC. It translates to CASSIYEGSYEQYF.

The V gene is TRBV4-3, the J gene TRBJ2-1; D gene unclear. The CDR3 is made up of 11 amino acids. V lost 4 bases, J lost 7 bases, and 5 bases lay in between. Per germline, CDR1 LGHNA and CDR2 YSLEER. For the CDR3, the DNA is TGCGCCAGCAGCCGTCGGAATGAGCAGTTCTTC. Translating gives CASSRRNEQFF.

As DNA, the CDR3 is TGTGCCAGCTCCGGGACAGGGTCTGAAAAACTGTTTTTT. Translating gives CASSGTGSEKLFF. The V and J genes are TRBV27 and TRBJ1-4, with TRBD1 matching over 9 bases. Germline V gene sequence: CDR1 MNHEY, CDR2 SMNVEV (reference sequence). With 8 bases clipped from V and 7 bases from J, the junction kept 5 bases outside the gene matches. This CDR3 is 13 amino acids long.

In this sample, this clone turned up once. This sequence joins TRBV4-3 and TRBJ2-7; D might be TRBD2 (6 bases). This CDR3 region has 16 residues. With 0 bases removed from V and 2 bases from J, the gap between germline ends came to 14 bases. CDR1 is LGHNA and CDR2 is YSLEER in the germline V gene. The CDR3 loop reads CASSQDLGGEPYEQYF. CDR3 DNA sequence: TGCGCCAGCAGCCAAGATCTTGGAGGGGAACCCTACGAGCAGTACTTC.

This chain joins TRBV6-1 and TRBJ1-2, with D possibly matching TRBD1 (5 bases). The germline gives CDR1 MNHNS, CDR2 SASEGT. There are 14 residues in the CDR3. V was clipped by 1 base and J by 0 bases, with 6 bases between them. In DNA, the CDR3 is TGTGCCAGCAGTGAAGGGGGGGCTAACTATGGCTACACCTTC. This sequence encodes CASSEGGANYGYTF.

The rearrangement joins TRBV2 to TRBJ1-2; D is perhaps TRBD1 (5 bases). This CDR3 contains 13 residues. The germline gives CDR1 SNHLY, CDR2 FYNNEI. V lost 6 bases and J lost 3, with 11 bases in between. The CDR3 region is CASRQGRDYGYTF. In DNA form, the CDR3 reads TGTGCCAGCAGGCAGGGACGGGACTATGGCTACACCTTC. The entire variable domain, with the rest obtained from reference TRBV2 and TRBJ1-2, is as follows: EPEVTQTPSHQVTQMGQEVILRCVPISNHLYFYWYRQILGQKVEFLVSFYNNEISEKSEIFDDQFSVERPDGSNFTLKIRSTKLEDSAMYFCASRQGRDYGYTFGSGTRLTVV.

The chain joins TRBV7-8 to TRBJ2-1; TRBD2 might be the D (6 bases). The CDR3 runs to 13 residues. V was cut by 6 bases and J by 9 bases, with 15 bases left in between. The germline V gene has CDR1 SGHVS and CDR2 FQNEAQ. The CDR3 loop reads CASSRETFGEQFF. CDR3 nucleotides: TGTGCCAGCAGTCGGGAGACTTTCGGTGAGCAGTTCTTC. Full variable domain (missing parts from reference TRBV7-8 and TRBJ2-1): GAGVSQSPRYKVAKRGQDVALRCDPISGHVSLFWYQQALGQGPEFLTYFQNEAQLDKSGLPSDRFFAERPEGSVSTLKIQRTQQEDSAVYLCASSRETFGEQFFGPGTRLTVL.

The chain has TRBV7-2 and TRBJ2-5, with 9 bases aligning to TRBD1. The length of the CDR3 is 14 residues. Germline assignment: CDR1 SGHTA and CDR2 FQGNSA. V shed 6 bases and J 4 bases; nucleotides not matched to a gene: 6. The CDR3 DNA is TGTGCCAGCAGTCCGACAGGGGGGCCAGAGACCCAGTACTTC. Amino acid sequence: CASSPTGGPETQYF.

V gene TRBV6-5 combines with J gene TRBJ2-3; TRBD2 aligns across 11 bases. CDR1 MNHEY and CDR2 SVGAGI come from the germline V gene. The CDR3 runs 16 residues. Trimming at V came to 4 bases and at J to 4 bases, leaving 7 bases not matched to a gene. CDR3 DNA sequence: TGTGCCAGCAGTTTAACCACTAGCGGGAGATCAGATACGCAGTATTTT. Translated, it gives CASSLTTSGRSDTQYF.

V and J are TRBV3-1 (or the pseudogene TRBV3-2) and TRBJ2-5, with D perhaps being TRBD1 or TRBD2 (6 bases each). Germline assignment: CDR1 LGHDT and CDR2 YNNKEL (reference sequence). V lost 4 bases to trimming and J lost 1 base, with 10 bases between them. This CDR3 is 14 amino acids long. Here the CDR3 DNA reads TGTGCCAGCAGCCTCACGGGGGCCCAAGAGACCCAGTACTTC. As protein: CASSLTGAQETQYF.

This chain connects TRBV5-6 to TRBJ2-7, with TRBD2 identical over 12 bases. V was clipped by 1 base and J by 4 bases; unmatched bases: 6. CDR1 is SGHDT, CDR2 YYEEEE, per germline. The CDR3 sequence is 16 residues long. CDR3 sequence: CASSLQTSGSIYEQYF. CDR3 nucleotides: TGTGCCAGCAGCTTGCAGACTAGCGGGAGCATATACGAGCAGTACTTC.

V gene TRBV5-4 combines with J gene TRBJ2-3; 9 bases agree with TRBD2. Trimming took 0 bases from V and 3 from J; bases not matched to a gene: 5. This CDR3 is built from 16 residues. CDR1 is SGHNT and CDR2 is YYREEE in the germline V gene (reference sequence). The CDR3 sequence is CASSLDGTSRTDTQYF. CDR3 in DNA: TGTGCCAGCAGCTTGGACGGGACTAGCAGGACAGATACGCAGTATTTT.

CDR3 protein: CAISGTRDLISYEQYF. The CDR3 DNA reads TGTGCCATCAGTGGAACCCGGGACCTAATCTCGTACGAGCAGTACTTC. The chain combines TRBV10-3 with TRBJ2-7; D possibly uses TRBD1 or TRBD2 (5 bases each). CDR3 size: 16 residues. Trimming left V 4 bases short and J 4 bases short, with 20 bases between. CDR1 and CDR2 from the germline V gene are ENHRY and SYGVKD.

This chain uses TRBV11-3 with TRBJ2-1; 7 bases fit TRBD2. Germline V gene sequence: CDR1 SGHNT, CDR2 YENEEA. The V segment lost 5 bases and the J segment 5 bases; nucleotides outside the gene matches: 9. CDR3 length: 15 amino acids. The CDR3 nucleotides read TGTGCCAGCAGCCAAGGGGTAGCGGGTAACAATGAGCAGTTCTTC. Residues: CASSQGVAGNNEQFF.

The chain is built from TRBV7-9 and TRBJ2-1; 7 bases are a match to TRBD2. The germline V gene encodes CDR1 SEHNR and CDR2 FQNEAQ (reference sequence). V trimming: 4 bases; J trimming: 3 bases; junction bases outside the gene matches: 9. The CDR3 extends over 16 amino acids. CDR3 bases: TGTGCCAGCAGCTCCGGAGCGGGGTCGGACTACAATGAGCAGTTCTTC. It specifies CASSSGAGSDYNEQFF.

This clone was observed a single time. This chain uses TRBV2 with TRBJ2-3; 7 bases line up with TRBD1. CDR1 is SNHLY and CDR2 is FYNNEI in the germline V gene. This CDR3 region has 16 residues. Trimming removed 2 bases from V and 1 base from J; junction bases left unmatched: 6. As DNA, the CDR3 is TGTGCCAGCAGTGAACCCAGGGGGTCTGGCACAGATACGCAGTATTTT. Its translation is CASSEPRGSGTDTQYF.

The genes are TRBV11-3 and TRBJ1-5; 9 bases match TRBD1. Germline V gene data show CDR1 as SGHNT and CDR2 as YENEEA. This CDR3 comprises 15 residues. The ends lost 1 base at V and 7 bases at J; junction bases unmatched: 5. CDR3 in DNA: TGTGCCAGCAGCTTAGGGGACAGGGTGGGGCAGCCCCAGCATTTT. Its protein product is CASSLGDRVGQPQHF.

V is TRBV5-1 and J is TRBJ2-7; 9 bases fit TRBD2. The junction had 7 bases not matched to a gene; V was cut back by 4 bases and J by 2 bases. Germline V gene data show CDR1 as SGHRS and CDR2 as YFSETQ. The CDR3 loop spans 15 amino acids. This chain's CDR3 is CASSPETSGPYEQYF. CDR3 coding DNA: TGCGCCAGCAGCCCGGAGACTAGCGGCCCCTACGAGCAGTACTTC.

The chain couples TRBV7-6 to TRBJ2-3; TRBD2 is a possible D gene (5 bases). CDR1 is SGHVS and CDR2 is FNYEAQ in the germline V gene. V was cut by 3 bases and J by 1 base, with 5 bases left in between. The CDR3 runs to 13 residues. The CDR3 DNA follows: TGTGCCAGCAGCTTGGGAGGCACAGATACGCAGTATTTT. Translating it yields CASSLGGTDTQYF. The complete variable domain, with remaining parts taken from reference TRBV7-6 and TRBJ2-3, reads GAGVSQSPRYKVTKRGQDVALRCDPISGHVSLYWYRQALGQGPEFLTYFNYEAQQDKSGLPNDRFSAERPEGSISTLTIQRTEQRDSAMYRCASSLGGTDTQYFGPGTRLTVL.